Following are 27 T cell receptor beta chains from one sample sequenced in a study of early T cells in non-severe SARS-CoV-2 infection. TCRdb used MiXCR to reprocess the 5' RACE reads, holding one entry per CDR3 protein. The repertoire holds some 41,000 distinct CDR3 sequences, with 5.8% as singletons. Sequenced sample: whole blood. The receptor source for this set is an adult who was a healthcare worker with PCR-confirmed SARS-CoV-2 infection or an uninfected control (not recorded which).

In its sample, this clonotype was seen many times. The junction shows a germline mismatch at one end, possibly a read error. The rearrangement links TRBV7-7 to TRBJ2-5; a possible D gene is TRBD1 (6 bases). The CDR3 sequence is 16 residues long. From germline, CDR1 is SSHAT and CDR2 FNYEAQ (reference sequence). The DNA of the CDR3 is TGTGCTAGCAGCTTAGGATTAGTCCCAGGGGCCGGGACCCAGTACTTC. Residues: CASSLGLVPGAGTQYF.

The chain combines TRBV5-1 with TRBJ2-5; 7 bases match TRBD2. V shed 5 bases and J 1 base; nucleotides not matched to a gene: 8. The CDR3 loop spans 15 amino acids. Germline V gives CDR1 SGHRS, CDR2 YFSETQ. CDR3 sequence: CASSFAGTIQETQYF. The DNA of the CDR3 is TGCGCCAGCAGTTTCGCCGGGACTATCCAAGAGACCCAGTACTTC.

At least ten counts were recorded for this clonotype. The CDR3 reads CSAPQAPGQTFKNIQYF. In DNA form, the CDR3 reads TGCAGTGCGCCACAGGCCCCGGGACAGACATTCAAAAACATTCAGTACTTC. The V call is TRBV20-1, the J call TRBJ2-4; TRBD1 matches 7 bases. The CDR3 runs 17 residues. In germline, CDR1 is DFQATT, CDR2 SNEGSKA (reference sequence). V lost 6 bases and J lost 3; bases outside the gene matches: 17.

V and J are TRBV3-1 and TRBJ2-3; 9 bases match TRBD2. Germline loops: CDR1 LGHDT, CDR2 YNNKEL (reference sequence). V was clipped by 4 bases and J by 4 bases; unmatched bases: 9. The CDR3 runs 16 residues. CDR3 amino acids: CASSRTTSGGADTQYF. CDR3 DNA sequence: TGTGCCAGCAGCCGGACGACTAGCGGAGGGGCAGATACGCAGTATTTT.

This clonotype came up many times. The CDR3 here is CASSFQGLHEQFF. Written as DNA, the CDR3 is TGTGCCAGCAGCTTTCAGGGGCTGCATGAGCAGTTCTTC. This chain links TRBV7-6 with TRBJ2-1, with D possibly being TRBD1 (6 bases). The CDR3 contains 13 residues. V lost 3 bases to trimming and J lost 8 bases, with 11 bases between them. CDR1 SGHVS and CDR2 FNYEAQ come from the germline V gene.

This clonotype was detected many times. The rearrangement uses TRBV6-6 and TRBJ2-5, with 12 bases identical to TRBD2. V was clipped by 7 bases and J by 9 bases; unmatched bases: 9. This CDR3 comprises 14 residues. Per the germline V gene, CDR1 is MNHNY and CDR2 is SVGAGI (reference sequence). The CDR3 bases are TGTGCCAGCACTAGCGGGAGGGGAGGTTTGGCCCAGTACTTC. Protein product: CASTSGRGGLAQYF.

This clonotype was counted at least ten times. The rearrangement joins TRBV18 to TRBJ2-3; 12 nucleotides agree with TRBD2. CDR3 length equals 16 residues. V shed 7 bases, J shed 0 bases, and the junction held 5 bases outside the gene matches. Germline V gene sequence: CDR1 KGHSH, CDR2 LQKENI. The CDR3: CASFSGTSGSTDTQYF. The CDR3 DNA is TGTGCCAGCTTCTCCGGGACTAGCGGGAGCACAGATACGCAGTATTTT.

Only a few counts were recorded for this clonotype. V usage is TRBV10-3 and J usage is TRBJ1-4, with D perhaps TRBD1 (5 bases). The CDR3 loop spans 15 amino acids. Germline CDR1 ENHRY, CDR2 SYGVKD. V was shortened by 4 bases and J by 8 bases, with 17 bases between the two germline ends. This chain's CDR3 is CAISGGPGSEEKLFF. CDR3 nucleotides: TGTGCCATCAGTGGAGGTCCAGGGTCGGAAGAAAAACTGTTTTTT.

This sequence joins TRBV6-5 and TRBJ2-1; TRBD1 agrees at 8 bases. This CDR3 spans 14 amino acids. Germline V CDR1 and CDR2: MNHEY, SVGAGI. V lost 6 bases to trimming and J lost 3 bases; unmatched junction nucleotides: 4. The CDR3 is CASRDRGFYNEQFF. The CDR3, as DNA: TGTGCCAGCAGAGACAGGGGATTCTACAATGAGCAGTTCTTC.

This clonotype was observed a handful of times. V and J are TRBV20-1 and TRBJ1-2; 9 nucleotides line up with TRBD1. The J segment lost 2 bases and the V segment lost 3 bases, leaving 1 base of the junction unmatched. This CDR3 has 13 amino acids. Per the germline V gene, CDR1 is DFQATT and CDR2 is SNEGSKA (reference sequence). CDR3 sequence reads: CSARGTGNYGYTF. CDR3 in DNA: TGCAGTGCTAGGGGGACAGGGAACTATGGCTACACCTTC.

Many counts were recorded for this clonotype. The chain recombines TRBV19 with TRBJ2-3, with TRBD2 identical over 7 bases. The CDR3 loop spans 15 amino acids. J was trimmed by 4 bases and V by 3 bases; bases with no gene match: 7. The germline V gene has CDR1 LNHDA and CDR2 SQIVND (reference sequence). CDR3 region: CASSIAGSGADTQYF. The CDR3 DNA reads TGTGCCAGTAGTATCGCCGGGAGCGGGGCAGATACGCAGTATTTT.

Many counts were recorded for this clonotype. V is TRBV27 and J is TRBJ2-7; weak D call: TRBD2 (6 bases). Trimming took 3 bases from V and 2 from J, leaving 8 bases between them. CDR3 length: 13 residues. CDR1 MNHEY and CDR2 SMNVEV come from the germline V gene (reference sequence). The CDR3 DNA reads TGTGCCAGCAGTTTCGGGGGTACCTACGAGCAGTACTTC. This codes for CASSFGGTYEQYF.

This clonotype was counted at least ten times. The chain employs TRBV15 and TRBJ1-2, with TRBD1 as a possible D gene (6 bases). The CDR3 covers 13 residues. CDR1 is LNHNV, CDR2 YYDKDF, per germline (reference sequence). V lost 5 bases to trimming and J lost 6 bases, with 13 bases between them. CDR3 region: CATSSERGDGYTF. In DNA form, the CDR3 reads TGTGCCACCAGCTCGGAAAGGGGGGATGGCTACACCTTC.

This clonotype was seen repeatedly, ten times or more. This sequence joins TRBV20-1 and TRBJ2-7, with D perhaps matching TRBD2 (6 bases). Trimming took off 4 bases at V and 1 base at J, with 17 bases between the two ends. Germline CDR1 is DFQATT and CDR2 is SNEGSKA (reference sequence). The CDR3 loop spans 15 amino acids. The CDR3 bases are TGCAGTGCTAAGGGCCAACGGGGGACTTCCTACGAGCAGTACTTC. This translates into CSAKGQRGTSYEQYF.

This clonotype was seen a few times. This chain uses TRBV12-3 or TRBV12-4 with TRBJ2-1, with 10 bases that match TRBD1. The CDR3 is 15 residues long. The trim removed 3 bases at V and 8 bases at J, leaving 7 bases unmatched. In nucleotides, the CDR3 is TGTGCCAGCAGTTTGAAGGGACAGGGGTGGCATGAGCAGTTCTTC. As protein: CASSLKGQGWHEQFF.

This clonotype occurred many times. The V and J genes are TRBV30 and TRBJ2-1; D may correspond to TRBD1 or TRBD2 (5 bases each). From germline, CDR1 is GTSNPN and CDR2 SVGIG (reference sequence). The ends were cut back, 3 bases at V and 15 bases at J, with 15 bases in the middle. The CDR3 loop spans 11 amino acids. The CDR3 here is CAWSPTGPLFF. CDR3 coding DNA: TGTGCCTGGAGCCCGACGGGGCCCCTGTTCTTC.

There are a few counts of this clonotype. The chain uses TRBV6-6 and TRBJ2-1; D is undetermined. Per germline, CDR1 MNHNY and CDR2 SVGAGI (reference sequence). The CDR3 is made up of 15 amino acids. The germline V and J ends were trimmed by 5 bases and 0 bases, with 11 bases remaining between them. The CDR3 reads CASSRTLSSYNEQFF. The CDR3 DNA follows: TGTGCCAGCAGTAGGACCCTGAGCTCCTACAATGAGCAGTTCTTC.

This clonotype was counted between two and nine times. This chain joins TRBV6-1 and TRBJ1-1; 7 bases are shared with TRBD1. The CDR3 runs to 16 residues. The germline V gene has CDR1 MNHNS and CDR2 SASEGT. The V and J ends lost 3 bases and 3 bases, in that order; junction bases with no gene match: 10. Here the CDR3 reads CASSDMRGRLDTEAFF. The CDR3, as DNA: TGTGCCAGCAGTGATATGAGGGGGCGGCTAGACACTGAAGCTTTCTTT.

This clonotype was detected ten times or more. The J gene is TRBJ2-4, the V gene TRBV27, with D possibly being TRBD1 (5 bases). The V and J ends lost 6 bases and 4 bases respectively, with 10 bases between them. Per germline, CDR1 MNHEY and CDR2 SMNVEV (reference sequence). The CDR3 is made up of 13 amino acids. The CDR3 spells CASRATVKNIQYF. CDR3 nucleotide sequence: TGTGCCAGCAGAGCGACAGTGAAAAACATTCAGTACTTC.

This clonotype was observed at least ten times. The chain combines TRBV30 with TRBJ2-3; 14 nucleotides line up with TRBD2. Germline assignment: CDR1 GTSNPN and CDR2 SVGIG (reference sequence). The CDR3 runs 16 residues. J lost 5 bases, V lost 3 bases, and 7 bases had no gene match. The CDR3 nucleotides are TGTGCCTGGAGGGACCGACTAGCGGGAGGGGGAGATACGCAGTATTTT. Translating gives CAWRDRLAGGGDTQYF.

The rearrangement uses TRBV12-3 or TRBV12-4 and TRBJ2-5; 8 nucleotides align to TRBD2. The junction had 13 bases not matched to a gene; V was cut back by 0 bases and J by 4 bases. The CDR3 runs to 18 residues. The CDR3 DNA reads TGTGCCAGCAGTTTAGCGCTCACTAGCGGCTATGGGTCAGAGACCCAGTACTTC. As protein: CASSLALTSGYGSETQYF.

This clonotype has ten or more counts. The CDR3 spells CASSRTGGTEAFF. CDR3 nucleotides: TGTGCCAGCTCACGGACAGGGGGCACTGAAGCTTTCTTT. This sequence joins TRBV18 and TRBJ1-1; TRBD1 agrees at 10 bases. V lost 4 bases to trimming and J lost 4 bases; unmatched junction nucleotides: 0. There are 13 residues in the CDR3. Germline-derived CDR1 and CDR2 are KGHSH and LQKENI.

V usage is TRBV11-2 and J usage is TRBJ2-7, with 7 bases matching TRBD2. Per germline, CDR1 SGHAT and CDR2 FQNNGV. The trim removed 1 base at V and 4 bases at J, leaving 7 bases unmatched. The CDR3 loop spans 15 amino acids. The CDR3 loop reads CASSLATSADYEQYF. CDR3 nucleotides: TGTGCCAGCAGCTTAGCCACTAGCGCGGATTACGAGCAGTACTTC. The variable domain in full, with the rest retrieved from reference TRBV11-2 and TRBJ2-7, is EAGVAQSPRYKIIEKRQSVAFWCNPISGHATLYWYQQILGQGPKLLIQFQNNGVVDDSQLPKDRFSAERLKGVDSTLKIQPAKLEDSAVYLCASSLATSADYEQYFGPGTRLTVT.

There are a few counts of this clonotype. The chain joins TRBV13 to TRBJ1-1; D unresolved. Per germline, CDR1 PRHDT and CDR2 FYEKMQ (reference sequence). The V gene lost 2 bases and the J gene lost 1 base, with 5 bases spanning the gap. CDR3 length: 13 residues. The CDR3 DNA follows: TGTGCCAGCAGCTTACGGGGGAACACTGAAGCTTTCTTT. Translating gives CASSLRGNTEAFF.

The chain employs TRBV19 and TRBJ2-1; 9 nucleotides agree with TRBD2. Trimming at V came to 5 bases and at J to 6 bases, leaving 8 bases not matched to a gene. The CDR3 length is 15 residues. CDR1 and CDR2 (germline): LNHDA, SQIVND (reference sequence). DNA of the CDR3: TGTGCCAGTAGTCGTGCGGGAGGGCCCCCCAATGAGCAGTTCTTC. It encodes CASSRAGGPPNEQFF.

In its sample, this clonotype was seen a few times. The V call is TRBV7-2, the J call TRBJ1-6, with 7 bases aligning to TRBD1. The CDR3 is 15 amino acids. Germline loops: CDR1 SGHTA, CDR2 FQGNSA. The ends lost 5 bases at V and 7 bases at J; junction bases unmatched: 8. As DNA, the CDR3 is TGTGCCAGCAGCCAACAGGGGCGCGGGAATTCACCCCTCCACTTT. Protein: CASSQQGRGNSPLHF.

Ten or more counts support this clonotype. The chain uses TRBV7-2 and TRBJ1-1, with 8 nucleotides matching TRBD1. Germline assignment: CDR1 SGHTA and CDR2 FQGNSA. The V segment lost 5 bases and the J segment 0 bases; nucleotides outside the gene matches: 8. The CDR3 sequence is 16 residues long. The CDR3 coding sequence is TGTGCCAGCAGCCGAAGGACAGGGATGATGAACACTGAAGCTTTCTTT. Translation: CASSRRTGMMNTEAFF.